The T cell receptor (beta chain) under discussion was sequenced for a study of blood T cells in healthy people across ages (dated by TCRdb to the mid-2010s). Regarding the study in general: In model experiments, roughly one uniquely barcoded TCR beta cDNA molecule per two T cells was captured by template switching. The study analyzed two additional independent replicas of 1 million unique cDNA reads from the same blood draw for two donors, one aged 18 to 29 and one aged 80 or older. The donors were split into four age groups: young (average 16 years), middle-aged (around 37), aged (62) and long-lived (roughly 77). To avoid experimental bias, donors of different ages were randomly spread across the sequencing lanes. To track age-related changes in TCR beta repertoire diversity, the study relied on deep sequencing normalized with unique cDNA molecular identifiers.

A word on this clonotype: Its binding antigen is unknown. The record has no base qualities; no much larger clone is one base away.

The germline V gene (reference sequence) provides CDR1 DFQATT and CDR2 SNEGSKA. From the cysteine up to the phenylalanine, the CDR3 has a length of 11 residues. The CDR3 DNA has 33 bases and is translated from base 1. The junction shows trimming of 7 bases on V and 9 bases on J, plus 13 bases between the germline ends. The roughly 39 donors, aged roughly 6 to 90 years, were systemically healthy Caucasian individuals from Russia. Each donor gave around 9.5 milliliters of peripheral blood, collected into EDTA-treated Vacutainer tubes. Ficoll-Paque density-gradient centrifugation was used to isolate PBMCs, with at least 6.5 million per sample. Total RNA, at least 6 micrograms per sample, was extracted from PBMCs with Trizol reagent. The percentages of naive CD45RAhigh/CD27high T cells were determined by flow cytometry on a PBMC aliquot from every donor. The library was made by 5' RACE. Instrument on record: Illumina HiSeq 2500. A second PCR of roughly 7 to 11 cycles was run with a J-beta primer mix and a sample-barcoded 5' primer. A template-switch 5' adaptor carrying 12 random nucleotides introduced a unique molecular identifier onto each TCR beta cDNA molecule. At least 2.5 million CDR3-containing paired-end reads were obtained from each sample. First-strand cDNA synthesis was performed from all RNA using the Mint cDNA synthesis kit, with priming by a TRBC-specific oligonucleotide. Following uracil-DNA glycosylase treatment, all cDNA underwent a first 18-cycle PCR with the universal primers M1SS and BC2_uni_R. The study's processing was this. Each sample was normalized by randomly selecting 1 million high-quality reads, each carrying a distinct molecular identifier. Instead of being binned into consensus sequences, reads with shared molecular identifiers were discarded. MiTCR, set to a Q25 quality threshold and the strictest error-elimination algorithm, was used for CDR3 identification, clonotype clustering and error correction. Lower-bound total TCR beta diversity was estimated with a nonparametric unseen species model using Euler transformation. Through fastp at Q25 and MiXCR, TCRdb rebuilt clones from the public reads, retaining in-frame beta chains. Under each unique CDR3 protein, matching rows form one entry showing the most common genes and DNA. TCRdb, not the authors, supplied the V and J calls. Counted in this sample were some 1.6 million distinct CDR3 sequences; approximately 32% of them appeared once. About 11% of the sample is in the top ten clones.

The paper's findings and limits, for the study overall: As age increased, observed TCR beta diversity per million T cells dropped in a roughly linear way, and a significant reduction was already evident by age around 41. Since profiling was done on bulk unsorted PBMCs, naive and antigen-experienced compartments could not be conclusively compared. The CMV infection status of donors was not known, potentially confounding age-related changes in expanded clonotypes. Compared with the aged group, the long-lived group had more naive CD4+ T cells, fewer expanded clones and increased TCR diversity, suggesting age selection. Estimates of total diversity based on one million sequenced T cells were regarded as lower bounds and as underestimates. Observed TCR beta diversity correlated strongly with the percentage of naive T cells measured by flow cytometry.

The sequenced sample consisted of blood. The sequence is built from TRBV20-1 and TRBJ2-1; TRBD2 is a weak D gene call, 6 bases matching. The sequence derives from a young woman in good health. The DNA sequence follows: TGCAGTGTGTTACTAGCTTTTGAGCAGTTCTTC. Its protein is CSVLLAFEQFF.